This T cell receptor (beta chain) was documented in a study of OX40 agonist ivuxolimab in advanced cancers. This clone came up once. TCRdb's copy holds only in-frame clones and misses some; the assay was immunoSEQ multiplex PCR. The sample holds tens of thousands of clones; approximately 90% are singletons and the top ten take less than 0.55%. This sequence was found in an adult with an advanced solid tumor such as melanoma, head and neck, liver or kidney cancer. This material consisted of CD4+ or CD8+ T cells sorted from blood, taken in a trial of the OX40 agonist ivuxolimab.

The CDR3 region has the DNA TGCGCCAGCAGACCCCAGACAGAGAACACTGAAGCTTTCTTT. Encoded protein: CASRPQTENTEAFF. The rearrangement links TRBV5-1 to TRBJ1-1; maybe TRBD1 (5 bases). The CDR3 spans 14 residues. The germline CDR1 and CDR2 sequences are SGHRS and YFSETQ. V was shortened by 5 bases and J by 1 base, with 12 bases between the two germline ends.